This TCR beta chain originates from a study of cytomegalovirus exposure and HLA in healthy donors. Study details: Of all 400 or so donors who were genotyped, roughly 81% belonged to the Caucasian-associated ancestry cluster. Study-wide results and limits: HLA restriction was apparent for most CMV-associated TCR beta chains in a later analysis. Trimming of TCR beta V- and J-genes showed a link, identified in a later analysis, to a missense DCLRE1C variant. In terms of immune exposure information, only CMV serostatus was available.

The CDR3 is 15 residues long. V gave up 1 base and J gave up 5 bases, with 12 bases separating them. CDR1 is MDHEN and CDR2 is SYDVKM in the germline V gene. This clone turned up a few times. The antigen is undetermined. Amplification used 60 Vbeta primers and 13 Jbeta primers. The assay was immunoSEQ multiplex PCR, and TCRdb's table has in-frame clones only and misses some. This repertoire shows fewer than 200,000 clones, under 85% found once; its top ten account for 5% to 6.5%. This chain connects TRBV28 to TRBJ1-5; D unresolved. The clonotype comes from a woman in her late teens or twenties in good health and CMV-seropositive. Sequencing was carried out using PBMCs. The CDR3: CASSLLKQVYQPQHF. CDR3 nucleotide sequence: TGTGCCAGCAGTTTATTAAAGCAGGTTTATCAGCCCCAGCATTTT. Variable domain in full (rest from reference TRBV28 and TRBJ1-5): DVKVTQSSRYLVKRTGEKVFLECVQDMDHENMFWYRQDPGLGLRLIYFSYDVKMKEKGDIPEGYSVSREKKERFSLILESASTNQTSMYLCASSLLKQVYQPQHFGDGTRLSIL.